The text below deals with one TCR beta chain. The data originate from a study of blood T cell repertoires in COVID-19. As for the study in general: The cDNA or gDNA used as material had been derived from T cells, B-cell-depleted T cells, or PBMCs.

Here immunoSEQ multiplex PCR was the method, and the copy in TCRdb shows in-frame clones only, minus some. This table has nearly 250,000 clones, approximately 90% appearing once. Participants, 18 to 89 years old, spanned some 23 US areas. Which cohort a participant joined came from the clinical history participants gave. CDR3 length equals 15 residues. V lost 4 bases, J lost 2 bases, and 3 bases stayed unmatched. In germline, CDR1 is SNHLY, CDR2 FYNNEI. The sequenced material came from PBMCs or T cells enriched from blood (not recorded which). The sequence derives from a man between 45 and 60 years old who had been exposed to COVID-19. The genes are TRBV2 and TRBJ2-1; 9 nucleotides line up with TRBD2. The CDR3 DNA follows: TGTGCCAGCAGTGGACGACTAGCGGCCTACAATGAGCAGTTCTTC. Translation: CASSGRLAAYNEQFF.